This TCR beta chain was sequenced in a study of response to subunit inactivated influenza vaccine. Findings of the study overall: Each seasonal influenza vaccination recruits few new T cells, the authors suggested.

The CDR3 is made up of 17 amino acids. CDR1 is SGHNT and CDR2 is YYREEE in the germline V gene (reference sequence). Losses at the gene ends were 4 bases for V and 3 bases for J; bases not matched to a gene: 14. TCRdb re-analysed the RT-PCR reads in MiXCR, keeping a single row per CDR3 protein. The sample has some 480,000 distinct CDR3 sequences; roughly 11% are singletons. Turning to this clonotype: Its matching antigen is unknown.

This specimen consisted of PBMCs from blood, obtained about 40 days after vaccination. This receptor was taken from a man aged 50 to 59 who received an inactivated influenza vaccine. The V gene is TRBV5-4, the J gene TRBJ2-3; 7 bases align to TRBD1. The CDR3 is CASSPRTGLFSTDTQYF. CDR3 DNA sequence: TGTGCCAGCAGCCCACGGACAGGTCTATTTTCAACAGATACGCAGTATTTT.